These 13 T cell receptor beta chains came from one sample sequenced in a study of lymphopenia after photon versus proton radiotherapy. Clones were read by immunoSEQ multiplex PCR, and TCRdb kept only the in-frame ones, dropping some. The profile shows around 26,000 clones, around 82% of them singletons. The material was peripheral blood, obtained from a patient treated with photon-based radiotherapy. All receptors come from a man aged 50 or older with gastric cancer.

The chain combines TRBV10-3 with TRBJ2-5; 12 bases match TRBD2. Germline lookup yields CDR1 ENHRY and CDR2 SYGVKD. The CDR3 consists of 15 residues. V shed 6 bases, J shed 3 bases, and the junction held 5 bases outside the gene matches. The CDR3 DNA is TGTGCCATCAGGACTAGCGGGGGACCTGAAGAGACCCAGTACTTC. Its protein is CAIRTSGGPEETQYF.

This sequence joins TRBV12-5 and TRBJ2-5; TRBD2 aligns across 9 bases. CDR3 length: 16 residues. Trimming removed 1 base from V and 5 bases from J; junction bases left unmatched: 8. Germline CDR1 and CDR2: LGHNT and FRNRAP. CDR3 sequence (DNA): TGTGCTAGTGGTTTGGGAGCGGGGGGACTCGTCGAGACCCAGTACTTC. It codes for CASGLGAGGLVETQYF. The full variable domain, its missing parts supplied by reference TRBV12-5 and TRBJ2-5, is DARVTQTPRHKVTEMGQEVTMRCQPILGHNTVFWYRQTMMQGLELLAYFRNRAPLDDSGMPKDRFSAEMPDATLATLKIQPSEPRDSAVYFCASGLGAGGLVETQYFGPGTRLLVL.

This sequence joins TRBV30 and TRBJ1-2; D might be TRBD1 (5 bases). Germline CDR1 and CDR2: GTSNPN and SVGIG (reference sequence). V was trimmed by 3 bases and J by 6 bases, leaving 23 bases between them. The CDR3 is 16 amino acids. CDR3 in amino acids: CAWSQALGTPPNGYTF. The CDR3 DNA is TGTGCCTGGAGCCAAGCCCTTGGGACCCCTCCAAATGGCTACACCTTC.

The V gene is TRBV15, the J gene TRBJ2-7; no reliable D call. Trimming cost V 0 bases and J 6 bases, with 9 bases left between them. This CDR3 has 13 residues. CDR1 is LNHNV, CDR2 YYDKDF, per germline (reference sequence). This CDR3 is CATSRDPSSEQYF. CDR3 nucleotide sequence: TGTGCCACCAGCAGAGACCCCAGCAGCGAGCAGTACTTC.

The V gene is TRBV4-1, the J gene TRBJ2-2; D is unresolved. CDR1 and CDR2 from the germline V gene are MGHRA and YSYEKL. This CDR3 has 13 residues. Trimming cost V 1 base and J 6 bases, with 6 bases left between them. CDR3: CASSQVGSGELFF. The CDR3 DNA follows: TGCGCCAGCAGCCAAGTAGGTTCCGGGGAGCTGTTTTTT.

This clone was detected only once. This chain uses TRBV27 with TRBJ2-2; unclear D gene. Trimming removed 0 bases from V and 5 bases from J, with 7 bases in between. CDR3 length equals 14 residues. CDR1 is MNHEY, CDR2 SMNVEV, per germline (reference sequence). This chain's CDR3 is CASSLSGGTGELFF. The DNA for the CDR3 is TGTGCCAGCAGTTTATCAGGTGGTACCGGGGAGCTGTTTTTT.

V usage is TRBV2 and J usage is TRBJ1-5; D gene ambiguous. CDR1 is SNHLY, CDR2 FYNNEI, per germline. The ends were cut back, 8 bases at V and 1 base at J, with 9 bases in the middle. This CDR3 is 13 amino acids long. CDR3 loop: CASAVMSNQPQHF. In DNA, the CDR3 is TGTGCCAGCGCTGTTATGAGCAATCAGCCCCAGCATTTT.

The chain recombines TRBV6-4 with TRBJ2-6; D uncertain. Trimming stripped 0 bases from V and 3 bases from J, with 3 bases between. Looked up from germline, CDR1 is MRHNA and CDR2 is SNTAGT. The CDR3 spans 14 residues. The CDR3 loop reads CASSDSFGANVLTF. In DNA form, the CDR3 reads TGTGCCAGCAGTGACTCTTTTGGGGCCAACGTCCTGACTTTC.

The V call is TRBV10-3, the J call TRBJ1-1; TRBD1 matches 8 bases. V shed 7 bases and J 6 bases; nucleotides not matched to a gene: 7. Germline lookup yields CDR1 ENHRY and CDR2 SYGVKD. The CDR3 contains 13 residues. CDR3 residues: CAITRTGRAEAFF. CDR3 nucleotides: TGTGCCATCACAAGGACAGGGCGGGCTGAAGCTTTCTTT.

CDR3 coding DNA: TGCGCCAGCTCGGAGGGACTGCTCACAGATACGCAGTATTTT. Its translation is CASSEGLLTDTQYF. J is TRBJ2-3 and V is TRBV10-1, with D maybe TRBD2 (6 bases). Germline V gives CDR1 WNHNN, CDR2 SYGVQD (reference sequence). This CDR3 region has 14 residues. V lost 8 bases to trimming and J lost 2 bases, with 14 bases between them.

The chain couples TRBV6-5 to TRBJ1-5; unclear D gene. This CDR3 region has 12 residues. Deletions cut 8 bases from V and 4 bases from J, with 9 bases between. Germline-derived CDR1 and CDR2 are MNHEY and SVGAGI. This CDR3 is CASGEANQPQHF. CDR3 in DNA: TGTGCCAGCGGAGAGGCAAATCAGCCCCAGCATTTT.

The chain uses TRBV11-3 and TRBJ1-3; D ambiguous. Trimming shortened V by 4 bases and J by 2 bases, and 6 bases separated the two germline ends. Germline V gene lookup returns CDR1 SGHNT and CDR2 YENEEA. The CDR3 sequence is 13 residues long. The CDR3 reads CASSSDAGNTIYF. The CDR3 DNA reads TGTGCCAGCAGCTCCGACGCTGGAAACACCATATATTTT.

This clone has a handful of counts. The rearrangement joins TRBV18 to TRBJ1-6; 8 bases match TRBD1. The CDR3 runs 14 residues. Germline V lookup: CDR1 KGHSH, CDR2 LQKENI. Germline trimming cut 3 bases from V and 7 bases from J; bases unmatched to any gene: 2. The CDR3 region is CASSPGQENSPLHF. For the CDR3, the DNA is TGTGCCAGCTCACCGGGACAGGAGAATTCACCCCTCCACTTT. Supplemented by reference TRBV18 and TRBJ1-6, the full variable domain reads NAGVMQNPRHLVRRRGQEARLRCSPMKGHSHVYWYRQLPEEGLKFMVYLQKENIIDESGMPKERFSAEFPKEGPSILRIQQVVRGDSAAYFCASSPGQENSPLHFGNGTRLTVT.